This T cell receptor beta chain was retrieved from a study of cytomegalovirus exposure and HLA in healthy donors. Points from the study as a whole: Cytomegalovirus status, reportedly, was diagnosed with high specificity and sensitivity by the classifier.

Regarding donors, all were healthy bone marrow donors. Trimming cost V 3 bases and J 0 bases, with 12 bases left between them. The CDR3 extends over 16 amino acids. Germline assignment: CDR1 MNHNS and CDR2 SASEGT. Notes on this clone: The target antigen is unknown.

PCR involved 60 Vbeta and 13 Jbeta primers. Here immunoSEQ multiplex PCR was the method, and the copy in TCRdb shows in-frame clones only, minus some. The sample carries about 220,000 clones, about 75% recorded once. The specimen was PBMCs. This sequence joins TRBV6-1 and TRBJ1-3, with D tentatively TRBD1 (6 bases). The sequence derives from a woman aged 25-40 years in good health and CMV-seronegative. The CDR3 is CASSESVRGSGNTIYF. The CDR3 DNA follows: TGTGCCAGCAGTGAGTCCGTCAGGGGCTCTGGAAACACCATATATTTT.